One sample yielded the 17 T cell receptor beta chains listed below, sequenced in a study of blood T cell repertoires in COVID-19 (dated by TCRdb to about 2020). Receptor amplification or capture employed the immunoSEQ multiplex PCR assay. Entries here come from immuneACCESS through TCRdb and include only in-frame sequences with V and J called. Some clones fail to appear in such tables; in the studies checked, an unresolved V gene covers under half of the shortfall, and the cause of the remainder is unknown. In this sample the table shows roughly 180,000 clones, approximately 85% of which occur a single time. The top ten clones comprise 5% to 8% of the sample. The source material was PBMCs or T cells enriched from blood (not recorded which). All receptors come from a man in his forties who had recovered from COVID-19.

For the CDR3, the DNA is TGTGCCAGCAGTTTATTTCCCTCGGTCGCTGAAGCTTTCTTT. This sequence encodes CASSLFPSVAEAFF. V and J are TRBV28 and TRBJ1-1; D call uncertain. Trimming shortened V by 1 base and J by 6 bases, and 12 bases separated the two germline ends. This CDR3 has 14 amino acids. Germline CDR1 and CDR2: MDHEN and SYDVKM.

There are a few counts of this clone. The chain joins TRBV5-1 to TRBJ2-7; 8 nucleotides match TRBD1. Germline CDR1 and CDR2: SGHRS and YFSETQ. V lost 2 bases to trimming and J lost 0 bases; unmatched junction nucleotides: 4. The CDR3 runs to 15 residues. CDR3: CASSFGQGPSYEQYF. The CDR3 coding sequence is TGCGCCAGCAGCTTCGGACAGGGACCCTCCTACGAGCAGTACTTC.

The genes are TRBV11-3 and TRBJ2-1; 10 nucleotides agree with TRBD2. V dropped 2 bases and J dropped 2; count of bases not matched to a gene: 12. The length of the CDR3 is 19 residues. CDR1 is SGHNT, CDR2 YENEEA, per germline. CDR3 loop: CASSLSASGRERTYNEQFF. In DNA, the CDR3 is TGTGCCAGCAGCTTATCCGCTAGCGGGAGAGAGAGGACCTACAATGAGCAGTTCTTC.

The chain uses TRBV3-1 (or the pseudogene TRBV3-2) and TRBJ1-1; D is undetermined. The CDR3 totals 14 residues. The germline gives CDR1 LGHDT, CDR2 YNNKEL (reference sequence). V was cut by 1 base and J by 5 bases, with 11 bases left in between. As DNA, the CDR3 is TGTGCCAGCAGCCAAGGTGGCCGCGGAACTGAAGCTTTCTTT. Protein: CASSQGGRGTEAFF.

The chain joins TRBV4-1 to TRBJ1-2, with 9 bases aligning to TRBD1. The CDR3 spans 17 residues. CDR1 is MGHRA, CDR2 YSYEKL, per germline. V was clipped by 0 bases and J by 1 base; unmatched bases: 6. The chain's CDR3 is CASSQDLQTGGNYGYTF. The DNA for the CDR3 is TGCGCCAGCAGCCAAGATCTTCAGACAGGGGGTAACTATGGCTACACCTTC.

CDR3 amino acids: CARAPSQAFF. The DNA for the CDR3 is TGTGCCAGGGCTCCCTCTCAAGCTTTCTTT. V usage is TRBV2 and J usage is TRBJ1-1; D gene ambiguous. The CDR3 spans 10 residues. Germline V gene sequence: CDR1 SNHLY, CDR2 FYNNEI. Deletions cut 9 bases from V and 9 bases from J, with 11 bases between.

The chain's CDR3 is CASSQDGGGIGNTIYF. CDR3 bases: TGCGCCAGCAGCCAAGATGGGGGAGGTATAGGAAACACCATATATTTT. The V and J genes are TRBV4-1 and TRBJ1-3, with D possibly being TRBD1 (5 bases). Trimming pared 0 bases from V and 4 bases from J, leaving 13 bases between. The germline V gene encodes CDR1 MGHRA and CDR2 YSYEKL. The CDR3 has 16 amino acids.

The gene calls are TRBV14 and TRBJ2-3, with 8 bases that match TRBD1. CDR3 length: 15 residues. V shed 6 bases and J 2 bases; nucleotides not matched to a gene: 7. The germline V gene encodes CDR1 SGHDN and CDR2 FVKESK. The CDR3 is CASSFRTGHTDTQYF. CDR3 coding DNA: TGTGCCAGCAGTTTCAGGACAGGGCACACAGATACGCAGTATTTT.

Comments on this clone: The junction shows a germline mismatch at one end, possibly a read error. The rearrangement joins TRBV28 to TRBJ1-1; 9 bases align to TRBD1. The germline gives CDR1 MDHEN, CDR2 SYDVKM. CDR3 length equals 12 residues. The CDR3 DNA follows: TGTGCCAGCAGTTTAGCGGGACAGGGTCAACTTTTT. Amino acid sequence: CASSLAGQGQLF.

V gene TRBV9 combines with J gene TRBJ1-1, with D possibly being TRBD1 (5 bases). V lost 2 bases and J lost 0, with 8 bases in between. CDR1 is SGDLS and CDR2 is YYNGEE in the germline V gene. This CDR3 comprises 14 residues. The CDR3 reads CASSVRDLNTEAFF. In DNA, the CDR3 is TGTGCCAGCAGCGTGAGGGACTTGAACACTGAAGCTTTCTTT. Combining the CDR3 with reference TRBV9 and TRBJ1-1 gives the whole variable domain DSGVTQTPKHLITATGQRVTLRCSPRSGDLSVYWYQQSLDQGLQFLIQYYNGEERAKGNILERFSAQQFPDLHSELNLSSLELGDSALYFCASSVRDLNTEAFFGQGTRLTVV.

J is TRBJ2-3 and V is TRBV30, with D maybe TRBD2 (5 bases). V lost 0 bases, J lost 13 bases, and 11 bases lay in between. Germline V gives CDR1 GTSNPN, CDR2 SVGIG (reference sequence). The CDR3 runs to 11 residues. The CDR3 here is CAWSVLDLEYF. CDR3 DNA sequence: TGTGCCTGGAGTGTACTAGATTTGGAGTATTTT.

This rearrangement joins TRBV5-6 to TRBJ2-7, with D maybe TRBD1 (6 bases). The CDR3 has 13 residues. Germline V gene sequence: CDR1 SGHDT, CDR2 YYEEEE. Trimming left V 3 bases short and J 5 bases short, with 12 bases between. For the CDR3, the DNA is TGTGCCAGCAGCTCAACAGGGCCCCACGAGCAGTACTTC. It encodes CASSSTGPHEQYF.

The rearrangement joins TRBV4-2 to TRBJ2-7; 8 bases agree with TRBD1. This CDR3 has 17 amino acids. Looked up from germline, CDR1 is LGHNA and CDR2 is YNFKEQ. V trimming: 0 bases; J trimming: 6 bases; junction bases outside the gene matches: 13. CDR3 sequence (DNA): TGTGCCAGCAGCCAAGATGGGGCAGGGACAGGATTTGCCGAGCAGTACTTC. It yields the protein CASSQDGAGTGFAEQYF.

This clone was recorded once. The CDR3 sequence: CASSIATSTSGETQYF. The CDR3 nucleotides are TGTGCCAGTAGTATCGCAACAAGTACGTCGGGAGAGACCCAGTACTTC. V usage is TRBV19 and J usage is TRBJ2-5; D gene unclear. V shed 3 bases and J shed 4 bases, with 18 bases lying between them. Germline-derived CDR1 and CDR2 are LNHDA and SQIVND (reference sequence). The CDR3 is 16 residues long.

The rearrangement links TRBV27 to TRBJ1-1; no reliable D call. This CDR3 comprises 10 residues. V was cut by 7 bases and J by 7 bases, with 7 bases left in between. The germline V gene encodes CDR1 MNHEY and CDR2 SMNVEV (reference sequence). DNA for the CDR3: TGTGCCAGCATTGGGAGTGAAGCTTTCTTT. It specifies CASIGSEAFF.

The chain combines TRBV7-2 with TRBJ2-2; possible D gene TRBD2, 5 bases. The CDR3 has 15 residues. The germline V gene encodes CDR1 SGHTA and CDR2 FQGNSA. V lost 5 bases, J lost 8 bases, and 18 bases lay in between. CDR3 region: CASSPSPGNHGELFF. For the CDR3, the DNA is TGTGCCAGCAGCCCTAGCCCGGGGAACCATGGGGAGCTGTTTTTT.

In this sample, this clone turned up a few times. The chain's CDR3 is CASSFTRGYTGELFF. Here the CDR3 DNA reads TGTGCCAGCAGCTTTACAAGAGGTTACACCGGGGAGCTGTTTTTT. This chain connects TRBV7-8 to TRBJ2-2; D remains ambiguous. The CDR3 has 15 residues. Germline V gene lookup returns CDR1 SGHVS and CDR2 FQNEAQ. Between the trimmed V and J ends, which lost 3 bases and 3 bases, there was a span of 11 bases.